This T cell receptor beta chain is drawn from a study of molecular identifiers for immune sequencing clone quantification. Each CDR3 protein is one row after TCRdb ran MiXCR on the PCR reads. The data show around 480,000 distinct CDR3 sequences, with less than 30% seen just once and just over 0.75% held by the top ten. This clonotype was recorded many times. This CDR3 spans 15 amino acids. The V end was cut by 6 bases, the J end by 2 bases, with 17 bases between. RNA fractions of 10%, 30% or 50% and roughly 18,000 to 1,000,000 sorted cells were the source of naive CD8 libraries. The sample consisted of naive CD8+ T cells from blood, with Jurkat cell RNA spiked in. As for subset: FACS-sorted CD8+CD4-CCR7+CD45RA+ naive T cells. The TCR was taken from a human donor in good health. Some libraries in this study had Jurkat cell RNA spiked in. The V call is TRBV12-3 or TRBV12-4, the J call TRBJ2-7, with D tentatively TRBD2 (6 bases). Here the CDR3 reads CASSSEGLTTYEQYF. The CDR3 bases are TGTGCCAGCAGCTCCGAGGGACTGACTACCTACGAGCAGTACTTC.